This entry concerns a single TCR beta chain. The specificity of this receptor is unknown. No base qualities exist here, and no much larger clone lies one base off it. From a lookup of the germline V gene, CDR1 and CDR2 are SGHRS and YFSETQ. A distance of 20 bases separates the germline ends of V and J, which lose 1 base and 4 bases respectively. Including the terminal cysteine and phenylalanine, the CDR3 comprises 17 residues. Only the CDR3 DNA is retained, 51 bases long and in frame from the first base. This entry belongs to a study of T-cell reconstitution after alpha-beta-depleted transplantation in children (dated by TCRdb to the mid-2010s). About the full investigation: Using TCR repertoire profiling, the study followed T-cell immune reconstitution in a quantitative way in children after TCRalphabeta/CD19-depleted allogeneic hematopoietic cell transplantation. Study-level results and caveats: The high TCRbeta diversity at day 60 in some patients was ascribed to recipient T cells and intrathymic progenitors that had survived conditioning. Over subsequent months, a decline in hyperexpanded clone frequencies was noted, and after one year, T-cell counts and TCRbeta diversity were mostly ascribed to newly produced T cells. About two months after transplant, the apparently early recovery of alphabetaT-cell counts reportedly depended on just several hundred clones that had expanded rapidly and came from non-depleted graft cells.

To prepare the library, PCR was applied. Data came from an Illumina HiSeq 2500. Molecular barcoding was employed in the preparation of TCR libraries, with unique molecular identifiers being used to normalize TCRbeta repertoire quantification. TCRdb reworked the public reads: Q25 trimming with fastp, MiXCR clone assembly, productive beta chains retained. Rows merge per CDR3 protein into single entries with the most common DNA and genes. This sample is represented by a few hundred thousand distinct CDR3 sequences; roughly 27% of them were singletons. Approximately 33% of the sample belongs to the ten largest clones. The sample's treatment or condition, from its label and the paper: allogeneic hematopoietic cell transplantation with graft depleted of TCRalphabeta T cells and CD19 B cells. TCRalphabeta/CD19-depleted allogeneic hematopoietic cell grafts were given to the transplant recipients, all of whom were children.

The source of this sequence is a boy in the first two years of life with Wiskott-Aldrich syndrome, due to receive a stem cell transplant. The input for sequencing was PBMCs, taken before TCRalphabeta/CD19-depleted stem cell transplant. The rearrangement joined TRBV5-1 to TRBJ1-2; too little of a D gene remains to name it. The nucleotides are TGCGCCAGCAGCTTGTATCCGGACCCTTTTTTCTTCTATGGCTACACCTTC. Its translation is CASSLYPDPFFFYGYTF.